This T cell receptor beta chain was captured by sequencing in a study of monozygotic twins with inflammatory bowel disease (dated by TCRdb to about 2019). About the study as a whole: The full study comprised 28 monozygotic twin pairs: nine German pairs (four IBD-concordant, five IBD-discordant) and 19 IBD-discordant Danish pairs. The search for disease-associated traits relied mainly on comparing IBD patients with their genetically identical healthy co-twins within discordant pairs. Each individual had, on average, about 151 000 unique TCRalpha sequences and 181 000 unique TCRbeta sequences available for analysis. Results and caveats for the whole study, not just this receptor: Concordant and discordant twins showed no difference in repertoire similarity, possibly because of limited statistical power. The analysis was unable to tell different T cell subtypes apart. Measured by the inverse Simpson index, TCRbeta repertoire diversity was lower in IBD patients than in their healthy co-twins. Differing immunosuppressive treatments among patients may have added background noise and inter-individual variability to the repertoires. No single strong signal or clonotype linked to IBD turned up in the results, so the idea that one exists was not supported. Fewer clonotypes were shared with other individuals by IBD patients than by healthy twins, most markedly in patients showing signs of disease activity.

The germline V gene specifies MGHRA as CDR1 and YSYEKL as CDR2. The CDR3 measures 17 amino acids from cysteine to phenylalanine. The entry carries no DNA sequence. For this clonotype: Its antigen remains unidentified.

Library preparation employed 5' RACE. For each TCR library, 3,000 to 3,500 ng of total RNA was used. cDNA was synthesized with SMARTScribe reverse transcriptase in eight separate reactions per sample. During cDNA synthesis, unique molecular identifiers containing a 6-nucleotide sample barcode were introduced by template switching. TCRalpha and TCRbeta cDNA was amplified in two nested PCRs of about 17 and 10 cycles, and bead purification was carried out after each PCR. Before amplification, the cDNA was both treated with uracil DNA-glycosylase and purified with the QIAquick PCR purification kit. The second PCR added Illumina TruSeq-compatible adapters along with sample-specific barcodes. TapeStation and Qubit were used to check library quality and concentration, and approximately 5 ng of each library went into the pool. The pooled libraries were sequenced with 2 x 100 bp reads and custom sequencing primers on an Illumina HiSeq2500 single-index Rapid Run. The paper's processing steps were these. MiGEC version 1.2.6 was used for UMI-based consensus assembly to correct PCR and sequencing errors. MiXCR version 2.1.1 handled V(D)J alignment, clonotype assembly and CDR3 extraction. Normalisation of gene usage, clonotype sharing and MAIT/NKT TCR abundance was achieved by analysing the top 1000, 10 000 and 20 000 clonotypes per sample. After downsampling to 27 000 UMIs, diversity was calculated as the inverse Simpson index using the vegan R package. Paired Mann-Whitney U tests on discordant twin pairs were used, with Benjamini-Hochberg multiple-testing correction. TCRdb reprocessed the reads; each CDR3 protein sequence makes one entry, and DNA is unavailable. TCRdb's processing, not the authors' own work, is the source of the V and J calls. The sample's table lists a count of over 130,000 distinct CDR3 sequences. The top ten clones comprise less than 2.5% of the sample.

A roughly 2.5 ml peripheral blood sample was drawn into PAXgene tubes per donor and stored at -80°C. Without any T cell sorting, total RNA was extracted from whole blood using the PAXgene blood miRNA kit on an automated QIAcube. Peripheral blood from monozygotic twin pairs concordant or discordant for inflammatory bowel disease was subjected to deep TCRalpha and TCRbeta repertoire profiling with unique molecular barcoding. For every twin pair, smoking habits were documented, and each individual was categorised as a current, former or never smoker. The sequenced sample was blood. The rearrangement combines TRBV4-1 with TRBJ2-3; the D call of TRBD1 rests on TCRdb alone, since no DNA is present to check it. This clonotype originated in a human donor with ulcerative colitis or Crohn's disease, or a healthy co-twin of an affected twin (not recorded which). The CDR3 sequence is CASSQSSPPGRADTQYF.